This T cell receptor beta chain was obtained from a study of blood T cell repertoires in COVID-19. Across the whole study: PBMCs, B-cell-depleted T cells, or T cells provided the cDNA or gDNA that made up the material.

Sequencing used immunoSEQ multiplex PCR; TCRdb keeps in-frame clones, though not all of them. The table records about 87,000 clones, 90% of them present only once. The receptor comes from a man between 18 and 35 years old with COVID-19, enrolled during active disease. The sequenced material came from peripheral blood.

This CDR3 reads CASSYKGLAGSGELFF. In DNA form, the CDR3 reads TGTGCCAGCAGCTACAAAGGACTAGCGGGTTCCGGGGAGCTGTTTTTT. The V gene is TRBV11-2, the J gene TRBJ2-2; 11 bases are a match to TRBD2. The CDR3 runs 16 residues. V gave up 4 bases and J gave up 6 bases; unmatched junction bases: 7. CDR1 SGHAT and CDR2 FQNNGV come from the germline V gene.